Included here is one TCR beta chain sequence, with context. The record originates from a study of T cell changes during pregnancy in multiple sclerosis. The CDR3 has 13 amino acids. Germline-derived CDR1 and CDR2 are MDHEN and SYDVKM. V dropped 7 bases and J dropped 1; count of bases not matched to a gene: 2. Generated by immunoSEQ multiplex PCR, the TCRdb table keeps only in-frame clones and is missing some. Here the sample spans around 56,000 clones, about 91% being singletons. The origin of this receptor is a female donor with multiple sclerosis, enrolled in a pregnancy study. Specimen: peripheral blood, collected after pregnancy. V usage is TRBV28 and J usage is TRBJ2-7, with 9 bases lining up with TRBD1. This CDR3 is CASTGQGSYEQYF. CDR3 in DNA: TGTGCCAGCACTGGACAGGGGTCCTACGAGCAGTACTTC.